These 27 T cell receptor beta chains came from one sample sequenced in a study of OX40 agonist ivuxolimab in advanced cancers. Repertoires were generated with immunoSEQ multiplex PCR, while TCRdb's copy carries only in-frame clones and drops some. Here the sample spans some 83,000 clones, less than 95% being singletons. Sequencing was performed on CD4+ or CD8+ T cells sorted from blood, taken in a trial of the OX40 agonist ivuxolimab. The source of these receptors is an adult with an advanced solid tumor such as melanoma, head and neck, liver or kidney cancer.

This rearrangement joins TRBV6-5 to TRBJ2-1; 8 bases match TRBD2. Trimming at V came to 2 bases and at J to 4 bases, leaving 4 bases not matched to a gene. The CDR3 has 15 residues. Germline-derived CDR1 and CDR2 are MNHEY and SVGAGI. CDR3 in amino acids: CASSYVSGAYNEQFF. DNA of the CDR3: TGTGCCAGCAGTTACGTTAGCGGGGCTTACAATGAGCAGTTCTTC.

The chain has TRBV9 and TRBJ2-1; 8 bases align to TRBD2. This CDR3 has 15 amino acids. CDR1 is SGDLS and CDR2 is YYNGEE in the germline V gene. The V and J ends lost 0 bases and 7 bases, in that order; junction bases with no gene match: 6. CDR3 sequence reads: CASSVGSGGVNEQFF. The CDR3 coding sequence is TGTGCCAGCAGCGTAGGGTCGGGAGGGGTGAATGAGCAGTTCTTC.

In DNA form, the CDR3 reads TGTGCCAGCCAACCGATGGGGGAAGAGACCCAGTACTTC. Translation: CASQPMGEETQYF. J is TRBJ2-5 and V is TRBV7-2; either TRBD1 or TRBD2 may fit D (5 bases each). Germline CDR1 and CDR2: SGHTA and FQGNSA. Trimming shortened V by 8 bases and J by 3 bases, and 13 bases separated the two germline ends. The length of the CDR3 is 13 residues.

This chain links TRBV27 with TRBJ2-3; TRBD2 agrees at 10 bases. The trim removed 5 bases at V and 1 base at J, leaving 3 bases unmatched. CDR1 and CDR2 from the germline V gene are MNHEY and SMNVEV (reference sequence). The CDR3 is made up of 15 amino acids. CDR3 DNA sequence: TGTGCCAGCAGTCCTACTAGCGGGGGCACAGATACGCAGTATTTT. It encodes CASSPTSGGTDTQYF.

The rearrangement uses TRBV13 and TRBJ1-1; tentatively, D is TRBD1 (6 bases). From germline, CDR1 is PRHDT and CDR2 FYEKMQ (reference sequence). The CDR3 is made up of 14 amino acids. Trimming pared 2 bases from V and 4 bases from J, leaving 11 bases between. The CDR3 DNA follows: TGTGCCAGCAGCTTAAGGGGGAGTGTCACTGAAGCTTTCTTT. It specifies CASSLRGSVTEAFF.

This clone was observed once. The chain has TRBV7-8 and TRBJ1-2; no definite D call. Trimming pared 1 base from V and 8 bases from J, leaving 14 bases between. This CDR3 is 14 amino acids long. In germline, CDR1 is SGHVS, CDR2 FQNEAQ. CDR3 sequence: CASSLGHQGYGYTF. In nucleotides, the CDR3 is TGTGCCAGCAGCTTAGGGCACCAAGGGTACGGCTACACCTTC.

This clone was observed once. This rearrangement joins TRBV5-1 to TRBJ2-1; TRBD2 aligns across 7 bases. Losses at the gene ends were 4 bases for V and 1 base for J; bases not matched to a gene: 20. Per germline, CDR1 SGHRS and CDR2 YFSETQ. The CDR3 has 20 residues. In DNA form, the CDR3 reads TGCGCCAGCAGCGTCCGTGGTAGATCGGCGGGGACTACTTCCTACAATGAGCAGTTCTTC. This encodes CASSVRGRSAGTTSYNEQFF.

The chain carries TRBV28 and TRBJ1-6; maybe TRBD1 (5 bases). The germline V and J ends were trimmed by 2 bases and 10 bases, with 12 bases remaining between them. Per germline, CDR1 MDHEN and CDR2 SYDVKM. The CDR3 runs to 14 residues. CDR3: CASSLGTDGSPLHF. The CDR3 region has the DNA TGTGCCAGCAGTTTAGGGACCGACGGGTCACCCCTCCACTTT.

The chain couples TRBV28 to TRBJ2-2; D possibly uses TRBD1 or TRBD2 (5 bases each). Germline assignment: CDR1 MDHEN and CDR2 SYDVKM. The ends were cut back, 2 bases at V and 3 bases at J, with 10 bases in the middle. This CDR3 is built from 15 residues. The CDR3 sequence is CASSLLGTDTGELFF. The CDR3 DNA reads TGTGCCAGCAGTTTACTGGGGACCGACACCGGGGAGCTGTTTTTT. Supplemented by reference TRBV28 and TRBJ2-2, the full variable domain reads DVKVTQSSRYLVKRTGEKVFLECVQDMDHENMFWYRQDPGLGLRLIYFSYDVKMKEKGDIPEGYSVSREKKERFSLILESASTNQTSMYLCASSLLGTDTGELFFGEGSRLTVL.

The V and J genes are TRBV30 and TRBJ2-7, with a tentative D call TRBD1 (6 bases). CDR1 GTSNPN and CDR2 SVGIG come from the germline V gene (reference sequence). This CDR3 comprises 12 residues. V lost 3 bases, J lost 7 bases, and 13 bases lay in between. The CDR3 DNA sequence: TGTGCCTGGAGCACAGGGATGGGGGAGCAGTACTTC. Translation: CAWSTGMGEQYF.

The V and J genes are TRBV27 and TRBJ2-7; TRBD1 matches 9 bases. Trimming at V came to 2 bases and at J to 2 bases, leaving 4 bases not matched to a gene. The germline CDR1 and CDR2 sequences are MNHEY and SMNVEV (reference sequence). The CDR3 spans 15 residues. CDR3 coding DNA: TGTGCCAGCAGTTTAACGGGACAGGGCGCCTACGAGCAGTACGTC. This gives the protein CASSLTGQGAYEQYV.

J is TRBJ2-1 and V is TRBV7-9; TRBD1 is a possible D gene (5 bases). This CDR3 has 12 amino acids. Trimming shortened V by 7 bases and J by 6 bases, and 10 bases separated the two germline ends. Germline V lookup: CDR1 SEHNR, CDR2 FQNEAQ (reference sequence). In nucleotides, the CDR3 is TGTGCCAGCACCCAGCAGGGCAATGAGCAGTTCTTC. It translates to CASTQQGNEQFF.

The genes are TRBV2 and TRBJ2-1, with 8 bases lining up with TRBD2. Germline CDR1 is SNHLY and CDR2 is FYNNEI. The CDR3 loop spans 20 amino acids. Unmatched junction bases numbered 25, after V lost 6 bases and J lost 6 bases. CDR3 coding DNA: TGTGCCAGCAGGGACCTTCTCCTCATCTCGGCGGGAGGTGCCGGCAATGAGCAGTTCTTC. Residues: CASRDLLLISAGGAGNEQFF.

This clone was counted a few times. The chain has TRBV11-2 and TRBJ1-5; D unresolved. Trimming removed 1 base at V and 4 bases at J, with 5 bases between. The CDR3 loop spans 13 amino acids. Germline V gene data show CDR1 as SGHAT and CDR2 as FQNNGV. The CDR3 here is CASSLGANQPQHF. CDR3 sequence (DNA): TGTGCCAGCAGCTTAGGGGCAAATCAGCCCCAGCATTTT.

This chain's CDR3 is CASSYGTALYNEQFF. The CDR3, as DNA: TGTGCCAGCAGTTACGGCACAGCTCTTTACAATGAGCAGTTCTTC. The V and J genes are TRBV6-5 and TRBJ2-1; D remains unclear. V gave up 2 bases and J gave up 4 bases, with 12 bases separating them. CDR1 is MNHEY and CDR2 is SVGAGI in the germline V gene. CDR3 length: 15 amino acids.

The rearrangement links TRBV4-1 to TRBJ2-5; D possibly matches TRBD1 or TRBD2 (5 bases each). V lost 0 bases, J lost 2 bases, and 13 bases lay in between. CDR3 length equals 16 residues. Per the germline V gene, CDR1 is MGHRA and CDR2 is YSYEKL. The CDR3 here is CASSQEPGRLQETQYF. The CDR3 DNA follows: TGCGCCAGCAGCCAAGAGCCGGGACGGTTACAAGAGACCCAGTACTTC.

V usage is TRBV28 and J usage is TRBJ2-7; TRBD2 matches 11 bases. The CDR3 is 14 residues long. Germline CDR1 MDHEN, CDR2 SYDVKM. Trimming removed 5 bases from V and 3 bases from J; junction bases left unmatched: 3. This CDR3 reads CASSVAGGFYEQYF. For the CDR3, the DNA is TGTGCCAGCAGTGTAGCGGGGGGGTTCTACGAGCAGTACTTC.

The rearrangement uses TRBV7-9 and TRBJ2-1; D is unclear. Per germline, CDR1 SEHNR and CDR2 FQNEAQ (reference sequence). The CDR3 is 13 residues long. With 1 base removed from V and 3 bases from J, the gap between germline ends came to 4 bases. CDR3: CASSLVYYNEQFF. CDR3 nucleotide sequence: TGTGCCAGCAGCTTAGTCTACTACAATGAGCAGTTCTTC.

The chain uses TRBV29-1 and TRBJ2-1; D is ambiguous. Trimming removed 4 bases from V and 2 bases from J, with 9 bases in between. Germline CDR1 SQVTM, CDR2 ANQGSEA. This CDR3 spans 13 amino acids. The CDR3 region has the DNA TGCAGCGTTGCTTTCAGCCCCTACAATGAGCAGTTCTTC. This gives the protein CSVAFSPYNEQFF.

The chain joins TRBV28 to TRBJ1-3; D is uncertain. The V end was cut by 5 bases, the J end by 4 bases, with 6 bases between. The germline V gene encodes CDR1 MDHEN and CDR2 SYDVKM. The CDR3 contains 12 residues. The CDR3 protein is CASSPPGNTIYF. The CDR3 DNA is TGTGCCAGCAGTCCCCCGGGAAACACCATATATTTT.

V usage is TRBV29-1 and J usage is TRBJ2-7, with D unclear. Trimming removed 7 bases at V and 5 bases at J, with 9 bases between. This CDR3 contains 10 residues. Germline lookup yields CDR1 SQVTM and CDR2 ANQGSEA. CDR3: CSELRNEQYV. The CDR3 nucleotides are TGCAGCGAGCTCCGGAACGAGCAGTACGTC.

J is TRBJ1-5 and V is TRBV27, with no clear D. The V and J ends lost 6 bases and 0 bases respectively, with 9 bases between them. The germline V gene has CDR1 MNHEY and CDR2 SMNVEV (reference sequence). The CDR3 contains 14 residues. The CDR3, as DNA: TGTGCCAGCAGGCAGACCTTTAGCAATCAGCCCCAGCATTTT. Protein: CASRQTFSNQPQHF.

V gene TRBV5-1 combines with J gene TRBJ2-1; D might be TRBD2 (5 bases). The CDR3 extends over 16 amino acids. V was cut by 4 bases and J by 0 bases, with 14 bases left in between. The germline gives CDR1 SGHRS, CDR2 YFSETQ. The CDR3 sequence is CASSPGLVSSYNEQFF. The CDR3 DNA reads as TGCGCCAGCAGCCCCGGACTGGTTAGCTCCTACAATGAGCAGTTCTTC.

This sequence joins TRBV28 and TRBJ2-7; D may be TRBD1 (6 bases). The CDR3 runs 14 residues. Trimming shortened V by 7 bases and J by 2 bases, and 15 bases separated the two germline ends. The germline V gene encodes CDR1 MDHEN and CDR2 SYDVKM. CDR3 sequence (DNA): TGTGCCAGCATGAACAGGGTATCAACCTACGAGCAGTACTTC. Translation gives CASMNRVSTYEQYF.

This chain connects TRBV7-8 to TRBJ1-5; D may be TRBD1 (5 bases). CDR1 is SGHVS, CDR2 FQNEAQ, per germline. CDR3 length: 17 residues. Trimming shortened V by 1 base and J by 2 bases, and 15 bases separated the two germline ends. The DNA of the CDR3 is TGTGCCAGCAGCTTAGGCGTGGCCCGGGGGGGCAATCAGCCCCAGCATTTT. This gives the protein CASSLGVARGGNQPQHF.

The chain joins TRBV28 to TRBJ2-3; 8 bases map to TRBD1. Unmatched junction bases numbered 3, after V lost 5 bases and J lost 2 bases. The CDR3 has 14 residues. Looked up from germline, CDR1 is MDHEN and CDR2 is SYDVKM. The chain's CDR3 is CASSRTGTTDTQYF. DNA for the CDR3: TGTGCCAGCAGTCGGACAGGGACCACAGATACGCAGTATTTT.

This clone was counted once. The chain recombines TRBV9 with TRBJ2-7, with D hard to call. This CDR3 comprises 13 residues. Trimming cost V 2 bases and J 0 bases, with 6 bases left between them. Germline lookup yields CDR1 SGDLS and CDR2 YYNGEE. CDR3 region: CASSVASSYEQYF. The CDR3 nucleotides read TGTGCCAGCAGCGTGGCTAGCTCCTACGAGCAGTACTTC. The full variable domain, completed using reference TRBV9 and TRBJ2-7, is DSGVTQTPKHLITATGQRVTLRCSPRSGDLSVYWYQQSLDQGLQFLIQYYNGEERAKGNILERFSAQQFPDLHSELNLSSLELGDSALYFCASSVASSYEQYFGPGTRLTVT.